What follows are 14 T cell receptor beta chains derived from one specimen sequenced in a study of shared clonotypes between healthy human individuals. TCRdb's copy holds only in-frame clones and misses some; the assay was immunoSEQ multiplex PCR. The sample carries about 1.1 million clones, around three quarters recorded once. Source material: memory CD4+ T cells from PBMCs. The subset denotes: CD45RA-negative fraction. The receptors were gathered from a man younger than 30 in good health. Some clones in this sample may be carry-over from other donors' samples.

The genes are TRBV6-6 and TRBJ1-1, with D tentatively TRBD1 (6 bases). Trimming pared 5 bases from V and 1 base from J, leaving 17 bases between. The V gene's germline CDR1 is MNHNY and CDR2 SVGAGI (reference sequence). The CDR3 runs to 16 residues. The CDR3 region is CASSPRPAGANTEAFF. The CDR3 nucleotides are TGTGCCAGCAGTCCGAGACCGGCGGGGGCGAACACTGAAGCTTTCTTT.

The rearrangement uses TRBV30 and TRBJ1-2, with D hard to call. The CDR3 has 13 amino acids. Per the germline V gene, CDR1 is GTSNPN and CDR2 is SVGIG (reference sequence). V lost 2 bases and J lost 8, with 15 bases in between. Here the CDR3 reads CAWSWSSVRGYTF. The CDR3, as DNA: TGTGCCTGGAGTTGGTCCTCTGTGCGGGGCTACACCTTC.

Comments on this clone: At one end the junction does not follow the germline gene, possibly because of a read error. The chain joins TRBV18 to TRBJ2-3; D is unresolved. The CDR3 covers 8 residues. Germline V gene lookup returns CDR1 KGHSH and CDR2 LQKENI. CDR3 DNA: TGTGCCAGCTCACCCTCCCCTTTT. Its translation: CASSPSPF. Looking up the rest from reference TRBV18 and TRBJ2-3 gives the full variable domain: NAGVMQNPRHLVRRRGQEARLRCSPMKGHSHVYWYRQLPEEGLKFMVYLQKENIIDESGMPKERFSAEFPKEGPSILRIQQVVRGDSAAYFCASSPSPFGPGTRLTVL.

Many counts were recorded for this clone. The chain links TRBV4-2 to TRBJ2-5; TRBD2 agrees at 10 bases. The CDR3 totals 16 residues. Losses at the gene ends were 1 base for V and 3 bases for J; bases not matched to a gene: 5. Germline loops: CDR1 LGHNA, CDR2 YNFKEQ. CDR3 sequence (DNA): TGTGCCAGCAGCCAAGTAGTGCTAGCGGGAGAAGAGACCCAGTACTTC. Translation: CASSQVVLAGEETQYF.

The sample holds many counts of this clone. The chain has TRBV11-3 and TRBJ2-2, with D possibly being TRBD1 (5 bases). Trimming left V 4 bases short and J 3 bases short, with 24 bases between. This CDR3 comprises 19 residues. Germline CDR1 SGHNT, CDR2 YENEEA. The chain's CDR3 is CASSSSGKWAEWDTGELFF. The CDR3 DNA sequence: TGTGCCAGCAGCTCTTCAGGGAAGTGGGCTGAATGGGACACCGGGGAGCTGTTTTTT.

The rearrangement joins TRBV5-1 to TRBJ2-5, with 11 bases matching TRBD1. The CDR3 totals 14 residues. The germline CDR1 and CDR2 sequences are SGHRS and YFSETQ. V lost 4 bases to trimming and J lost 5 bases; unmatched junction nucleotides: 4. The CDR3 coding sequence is TGCGCCAGCAGCGGACAGGGGGCTTCGGAGACCCAGTACTTC. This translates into CASSGQGASETQYF.

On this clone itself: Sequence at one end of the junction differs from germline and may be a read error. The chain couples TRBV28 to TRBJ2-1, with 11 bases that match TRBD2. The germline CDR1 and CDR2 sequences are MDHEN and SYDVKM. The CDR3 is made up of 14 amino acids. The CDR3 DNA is TGTGCCAGCAGTTTTTCGGCTAGCGGGAGGCCAGGGGTCTTC. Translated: CASSFSASGRPGVF.

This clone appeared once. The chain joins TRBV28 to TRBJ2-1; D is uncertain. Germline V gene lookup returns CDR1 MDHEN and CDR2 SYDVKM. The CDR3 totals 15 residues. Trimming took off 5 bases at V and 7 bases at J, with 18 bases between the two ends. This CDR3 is CASSTPFTGRNEQFF. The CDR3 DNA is TGTGCCAGCAGTACACCCTTCACCGGGCGGAATGAGCAGTTCTTC.

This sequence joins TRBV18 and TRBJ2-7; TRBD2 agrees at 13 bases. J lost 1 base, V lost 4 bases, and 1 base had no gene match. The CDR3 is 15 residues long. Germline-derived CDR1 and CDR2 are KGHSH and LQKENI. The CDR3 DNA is TGTGCCAGCTCACGGGGACTAGCGGGGTCCTACGAGCAGTACTTC. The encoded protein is CASSRGLAGSYEQYF.

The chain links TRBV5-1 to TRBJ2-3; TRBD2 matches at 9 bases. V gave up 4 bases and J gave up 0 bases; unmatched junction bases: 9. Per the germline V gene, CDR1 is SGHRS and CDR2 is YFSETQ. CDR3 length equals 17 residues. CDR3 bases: TGCGCCAGCAGCCTGTTTCCTAGCGGGGCTAGCACAGATACGCAGTATTTT. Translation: CASSLFPSGASTDTQYF.

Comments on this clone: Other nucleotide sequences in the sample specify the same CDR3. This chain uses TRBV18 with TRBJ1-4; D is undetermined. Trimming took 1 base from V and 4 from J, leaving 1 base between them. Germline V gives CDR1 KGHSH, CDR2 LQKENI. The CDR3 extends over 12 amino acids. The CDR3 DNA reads TGTGCCAGCTCACCACGTAATGAAAAACTGTTTTTT. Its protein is CASSPRNEKLFF.

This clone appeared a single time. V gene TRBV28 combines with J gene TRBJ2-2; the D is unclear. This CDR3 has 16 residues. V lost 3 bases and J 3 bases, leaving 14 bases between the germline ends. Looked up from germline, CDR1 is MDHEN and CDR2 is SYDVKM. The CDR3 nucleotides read TGTGCCAGCAGTTTGGCGCACGCTGAGGACACCGGGGAGCTGTTTTTT. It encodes CASSLAHAEDTGELFF.

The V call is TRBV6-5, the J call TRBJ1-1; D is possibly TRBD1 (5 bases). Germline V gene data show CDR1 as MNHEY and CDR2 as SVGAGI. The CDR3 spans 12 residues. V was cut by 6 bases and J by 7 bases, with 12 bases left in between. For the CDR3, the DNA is TGTGCCAGCAGAGGGACTGGCCTTGAAGCTTTCTTT. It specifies CASRGTGLEAFF.

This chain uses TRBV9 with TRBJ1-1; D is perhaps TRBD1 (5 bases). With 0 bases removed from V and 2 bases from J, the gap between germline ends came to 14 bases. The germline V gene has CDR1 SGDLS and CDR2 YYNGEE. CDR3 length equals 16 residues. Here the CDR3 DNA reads TGTGCCAGCAGCGTAGTTCCCCCAGGGACTAACACTGAAGCTTTCTTT. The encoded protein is CASSVVPPGTNTEAFF.